This T cell receptor (beta chain) was identified during a study of naive and memory T cell subsets. CDR1 is SGHDT and CDR2 is YYEEEE in the germline V gene. Trimming shortened V by 4 bases and J by 6 bases, and 12 bases separated the two germline ends. This CDR3 has 13 amino acids. Reverse transcription of blood and skin TCR RNA was primed at alpha and beta constant regions. Ligated cDNA underwent four rounds of PCR with nested alpha and beta constant region primers and SP2. TCRdb reanalysed the 5' RACE reads using MiXCR and keeps one entry per CDR3 protein. The top ten clones hold less than 9% of a sample with about 22,000 distinct CDR3 sequences, roughly 4% of them seen once. Findings and limits, study-wide: TCR transcript changes with activation or differentiation may affect this RNA method.

Adult healthy volunteers gave 2.5 ml peripheral blood for whole-blood RNA. Unsorted total RNA, about 1 to 1000 ng, was DNase treated before reverse transcription. This clonotype showed up many times. The antigen is not known. This clonotype originated in a male donor in good health. This chain joins TRBV5-6 and TRBJ2-3; no reliable D call. The CDR3 DNA follows: TGTGCCAGCAGCCTGCAGATGCAGGATACGCAGTATTTT. This sequence encodes CASSLQMQDTQYF.